This TCR beta chain was identified during a study of T cell repertoires in cytomegalovirus infection. Study context: In public TCR beta signatures, there were indications of both CMV infection and matching HLA type. Notes on the study in general: The study identified carriers of CMV plus the relevant HLA from cumulative public TCR beta family frequency. What dominated the ex vivo response were HLA-C-restricted CMV-specific TCR beta clonotypes.

There are 14 residues in the CDR3. Deletions cut 0 bases from V and 3 bases from J, with 8 bases between. The germline V gene has CDR1 SGHDT and CDR2 YYEEEE. This clonotype has more than one count but fewer than ten. Antigen: not known. Via MiXCR, TCRdb re-called the reads, giving one row per CDR3 protein. The sample contains around 630,000 distinct CDR3 sequences, 20% to 25% of which appear only once. The sequencing input was CD8+ T cells from PBMCs. The chain is built from TRBV5-6 and TRBJ2-3; D is uncertain. The TCR was taken from a human donor in good health (CMV status not recorded). Some clones in this sample may be carry-over from other donors' samples. The CDR3 region is CASSLVVGTDTQYF. Written as DNA, the CDR3 is TGTGCCAGCAGCTTGGTGGTAGGGACAGATACGCAGTATTTT.